This TCR beta chain comes out of a study of neoadjuvant nivolumab and ipilimumab in lung cancer. The wider study: Patients got nivolumab 3 mg/kg on days 1, 15 and 29; combination added ipilimumab 1 mg/kg day 1.

Study results and caveats: Only a small number of samples underwent TCR sequencing. Only two of four nivolumab-treated tumors gained richness and clonality by surgery. Compared with tumor-adjacent uninvolved lung, resected tumors showed greater richness and clonality.

Turning to this clone: No antigen is known for it.

Measured with immunoSEQ multiplex PCR; TCRdb has only the in-frame clones, and not every one. The sample lists approximately 17,000 clones; around 82% were seen once. Germline V gene lookup returns CDR1 SGDLS and CDR2 YYNGEE. V shed 4 bases and J shed 4 bases, with 14 bases lying between them. The CDR3 is 14 amino acids. This chain links TRBV9 with TRBJ2-5; D call uncertain. Sample: tumor tissue, taken after neoadjuvant nivolumab, alone or with ipilimumab, at or shortly before surgery. The receptor's source is an adult with non-small cell lung cancer. The CDR3 here is CASSPRGIGETQYF. The CDR3 DNA is TGTGCCAGCAGCCCTCGTGGGATTGGAGAGACCCAGTACTTC.